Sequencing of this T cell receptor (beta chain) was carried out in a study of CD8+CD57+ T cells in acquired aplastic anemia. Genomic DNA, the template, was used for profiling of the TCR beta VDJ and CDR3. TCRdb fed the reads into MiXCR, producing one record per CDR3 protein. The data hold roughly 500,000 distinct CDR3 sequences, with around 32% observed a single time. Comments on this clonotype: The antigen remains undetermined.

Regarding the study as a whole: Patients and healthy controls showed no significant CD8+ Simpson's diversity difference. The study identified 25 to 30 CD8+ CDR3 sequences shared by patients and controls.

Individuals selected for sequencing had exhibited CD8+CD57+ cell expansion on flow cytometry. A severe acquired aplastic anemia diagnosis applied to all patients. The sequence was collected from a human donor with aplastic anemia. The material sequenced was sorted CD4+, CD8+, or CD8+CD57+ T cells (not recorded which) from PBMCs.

CDR3 loop: CASSPGLADTGELFF. Written as DNA, the CDR3 is TGTGCCAGCAGTCCAGGACTAGCCGACACCGGGGAGCTGTTTTTT. The V call is TRBV7-2, the J call TRBJ2-2; 8 bases map to TRBD2. Germline assignment: CDR1 SGHTA and CDR2 FQGNSA. This CDR3 comprises 15 residues. The V segment lost 6 bases and the J segment 3 bases; nucleotides outside the gene matches: 6.